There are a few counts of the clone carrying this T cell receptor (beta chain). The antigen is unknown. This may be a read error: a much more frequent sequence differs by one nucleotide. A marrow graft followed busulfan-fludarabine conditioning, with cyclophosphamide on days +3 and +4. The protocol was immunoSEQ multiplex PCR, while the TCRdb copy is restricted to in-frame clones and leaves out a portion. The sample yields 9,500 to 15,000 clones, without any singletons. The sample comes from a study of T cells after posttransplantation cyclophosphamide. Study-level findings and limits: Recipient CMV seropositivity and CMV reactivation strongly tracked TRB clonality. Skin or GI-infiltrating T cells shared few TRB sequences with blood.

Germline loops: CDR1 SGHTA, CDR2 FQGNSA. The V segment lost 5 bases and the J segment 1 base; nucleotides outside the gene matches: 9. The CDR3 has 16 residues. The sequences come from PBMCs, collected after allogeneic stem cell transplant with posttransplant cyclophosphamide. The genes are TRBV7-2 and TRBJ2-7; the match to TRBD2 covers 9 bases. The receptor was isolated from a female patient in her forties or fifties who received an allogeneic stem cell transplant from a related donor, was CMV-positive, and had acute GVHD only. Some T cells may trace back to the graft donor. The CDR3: CASSPDGSGSSYEQYV. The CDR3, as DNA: TGTGCCAGCAGCCCGGATGGTAGCGGGAGTTCCTACGAGCAGTACGTC.